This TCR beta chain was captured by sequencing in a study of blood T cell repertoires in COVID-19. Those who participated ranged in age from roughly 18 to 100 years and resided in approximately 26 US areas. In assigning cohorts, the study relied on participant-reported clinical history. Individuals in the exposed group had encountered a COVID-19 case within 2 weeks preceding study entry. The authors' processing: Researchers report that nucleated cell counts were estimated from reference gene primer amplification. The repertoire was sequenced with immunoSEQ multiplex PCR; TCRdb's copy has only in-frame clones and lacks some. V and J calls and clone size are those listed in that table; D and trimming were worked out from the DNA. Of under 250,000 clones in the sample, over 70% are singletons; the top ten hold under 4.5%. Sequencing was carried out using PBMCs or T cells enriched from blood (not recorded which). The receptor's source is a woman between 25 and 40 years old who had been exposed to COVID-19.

CDR3: CASSPEAGLALAKNIQYF. The CDR3 bases are TGTGCCAGCTCACCAGAGGCCGGACTAGCCCTAGCCAAAAACATTCAGTACTTC. The rearrangement joins TRBV18 to TRBJ2-4, with 8 positions matching TRBD2. CDR3 length equals 18 residues. Unmatched junction bases numbered 9, after V lost 2 bases and J lost 0 bases. Germline V lookup: CDR1 KGHSH, CDR2 LQKENI.